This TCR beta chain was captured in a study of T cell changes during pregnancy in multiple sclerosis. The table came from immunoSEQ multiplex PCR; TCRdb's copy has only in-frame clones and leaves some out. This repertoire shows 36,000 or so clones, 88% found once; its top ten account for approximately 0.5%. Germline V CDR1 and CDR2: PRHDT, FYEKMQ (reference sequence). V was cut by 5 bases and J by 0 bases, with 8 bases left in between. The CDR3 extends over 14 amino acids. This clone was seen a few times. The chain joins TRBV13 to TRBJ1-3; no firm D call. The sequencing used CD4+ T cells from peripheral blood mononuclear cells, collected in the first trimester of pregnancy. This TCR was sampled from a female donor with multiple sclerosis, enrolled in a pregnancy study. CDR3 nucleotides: TGTGCCAGCAGCGGCAGGCCCTCTGGAAACACCATATATTTT. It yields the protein CASSGRPSGNTIYF.